Presented here are 22 T cell receptor beta chains from one specimen sequenced in a study of OX40 agonist ivuxolimab in advanced cancers. Profiled with immunoSEQ multiplex PCR; TCRdb holds only in-frame clones, not every one. Of around 86,000 clones listed, under 95% are singletons. The sequencing used CD4+ or CD8+ T cells sorted from blood, collected in a trial of the OX40 agonist ivuxolimab. These receptors all come from an adult with an advanced solid tumor such as melanoma, head and neck, liver or kidney cancer.

This chain connects TRBV27 to TRBJ2-1; 8 positions match TRBD1. This CDR3 comprises 15 residues. Losses at the gene ends were 2 bases for V and 7 bases for J; bases not matched to a gene: 7. Germline assignment: CDR1 MNHEY and CDR2 SMNVEV (reference sequence). The CDR3 region has the DNA TGTGCCAGCAGTTTAGATCAGGGGGCGAGGAATGAGCAGTTCTTC. Its translation is CASSLDQGARNEQFF.

This clone was seen a single time. V and J are TRBV27 and TRBJ2-6; D might be TRBD1 (6 bases). The CDR3 runs 17 residues. Trimming took 7 bases from V and 4 from J, leaving 20 bases between them. Germline CDR1 reads MNHEY; CDR2 reads SMNVEV (reference sequence). The CDR3 reads CASTSRDTPGGANVLTF. CDR3 coding DNA: TGTGCCAGCACCTCACGGGACACTCCGGGGGGGGCCAACGTCCTGACTTTC.

CDR3 in amino acids: CASSQDDIGVLAGELFF. Here the CDR3 DNA reads TGCGCCAGCAGCCAAGATGATATTGGGGTTTTGGCCGGGGAGCTGTTTTTT. The chain has TRBV4-3 and TRBJ2-2; no definite D call. The CDR3 is made up of 17 amino acids. From germline, CDR1 is LGHNA and CDR2 YSLEER. Between the trimmed V and J ends, which lost 0 bases and 6 bases, there was a span of 17 bases.

The rearrangement uses TRBV27 and TRBJ2-2; D unresolved. The V end lost 6 bases, the J end lost 1 base, and 12 bases lay between the germline ends. Germline values: CDR1 MNHEY, CDR2 SMNVEV (reference sequence). The CDR3 extends over 15 amino acids. CDR3 region: CASRPTWGNTGELFF. CDR3 nucleotides: TGTGCCAGCAGACCCACATGGGGGAACACCGGGGAGCTGTTTTTT.

This clone was seen a few times. This chain links TRBV4-3 with TRBJ1-1, with D tentatively TRBD1 (5 bases). V gave up 5 bases and J gave up 3 bases, with 7 bases separating them. The CDR3 runs 12 residues. CDR1 and CDR2 from the germline V gene are LGHNA and YSLEER. The CDR3, as DNA: TGCGCCAGCAGCGCAGGGTACACTGAAGCTTTCTTT. Protein product: CASSAGYTEAFF.

The chain carries TRBV5-1 and TRBJ1-5; TRBD1 matches 8 bases. The CDR3 has 15 amino acids. Germline V gene sequence: CDR1 SGHRS, CDR2 YFSETQ. Trimming took 0 bases from V and 4 from J; bases not matched to a gene: 3. The CDR3 region is CASSLEGDRNQPQHF. CDR3 nucleotides: TGCGCCAGCAGCTTGGAAGGGGACAGGAATCAGCCCCAGCATTTT.

The V gene is TRBV18, the J gene TRBJ2-4; D gene ambiguous. Germline assignment: CDR1 KGHSH and CDR2 LQKENI. The CDR3 extends over 15 amino acids. V was trimmed by 3 bases and J by 0 bases, leaving 9 bases between them. DNA of the CDR3: TGTGCCAGCTCACCGTTGACCGAAGCCAAAAACATTCAGTACTTC. This translates into CASSPLTEAKNIQYF.

The genes are TRBV5-6 and TRBJ1-6; D perhaps matches TRBD1 (6 bases). The CDR3 totals 16 residues. Trimming cost V 4 bases and J 4 bases, with 15 bases left between them. The V gene's germline CDR1 is SGHDT and CDR2 YYEEEE. The CDR3 DNA reads TGTGCCAGCAGCCACGACCAGGGGAGTTATAATTCACCCCTCCACTTT. As protein: CASSHDQGSYNSPLHF.

The rearrangement links TRBV7-9 to TRBJ2-7; 9 bases align to TRBD2. In germline, CDR1 is SEHNR, CDR2 FQNEAQ (reference sequence). This CDR3 has 15 residues. With V trimmed by 1 base and J by 3 bases, 4 bases remained unmatched. CDR3 region: CASSLGGSGSYEQYF. The DNA of the CDR3 is TGTGCCAGCAGCTTAGGTGGTAGCGGGAGCTACGAGCAGTACTTC.

The chain carries TRBV28 and TRBJ1-5; TRBD1 aligns across 7 bases. After removal of 4 bases from V and 6 bases from J, the junction contained 9 bases not matched to a gene. Per the germline V gene, CDR1 is MDHEN and CDR2 is SYDVKM. The CDR3 is 15 residues long. CDR3 sequence (DNA): TGTGCCAGCAGTTCCCCTGACAGGGAGAGTCAGCCCCAGCATTTT. Its translation is CASSSPDRESQPQHF.

This chain links TRBV4-3 with TRBJ1-5; 9 bases line up with TRBD1. There are 15 residues in the CDR3. J lost 2 bases, V lost 4 bases, and 3 bases had no gene match. Germline V CDR1 and CDR2: LGHNA, YSLEER. The CDR3 DNA sequence: TGCGCCAGCAGCCGGGACAGGGTGGGCAATCAGCCCCAGCATTTT. Protein sequence: CASSRDRVGNQPQHF.

The rearrangement joins TRBV15 to TRBJ2-6; 8 bases map to TRBD1. Germline CDR1 and CDR2: LNHNV and YYDKDF (reference sequence). V shed 6 bases, J shed 2 bases, and the junction held 9 bases outside the gene matches. This CDR3 is built from 17 residues. CDR3 coding DNA: TGTGCCACCAGTCCGGACAGGGATTATGCTGGGGCCAACGTCCTGACTTTC. Protein: CATSPDRDYAGANVLTF.

The chain carries TRBV14 and TRBJ2-5; no reliable D call. This CDR3 is built from 14 residues. Germline assignment: CDR1 SGHDN and CDR2 FVKESK. V lost 1 base, J lost 4 bases, and 10 bases lay in between. CDR3 DNA sequence: TGTGCCAGCAGCCAAGGATGGGAAGCAGAGACCCAGTACTTC. Translated, it gives CASSQGWEAETQYF.

For the CDR3, the DNA is TGTGCCAGCAGTGTCTCCGACAGGCCTTTTCTCTCCTATAATTCACCCCTCCACTTT. Its translation: CASSVSDRPFLSYNSPLHF. The gene calls are TRBV6-1 and TRBJ1-6, with D perhaps matching TRBD1 (6 bases). Germline-derived CDR1 and CDR2 are MNHNS and SASEGT. The V and J ends lost 4 bases and 0 bases respectively, with 19 bases between them. The CDR3 runs 19 residues.

This chain connects TRBV4-3 to TRBJ2-7, with 8 bases fitting TRBD2. V gave up 0 bases and J gave up 6 bases; unmatched junction bases: 1. The CDR3 runs to 13 residues. Germline V gene data show CDR1 as LGHNA and CDR2 as YSLEER. CDR3 coding DNA: TGCGCCAGCAGCCAAGATAGCGGGACCGAGCAGTACTTC. It specifies CASSQDSGTEQYF.

The V call is TRBV7-9, the J call TRBJ1-6; no clear D. CDR1 SEHNR and CDR2 FQNEAQ come from the germline V gene (reference sequence). Trimming shortened V by 8 bases and J by 0 bases, and 14 bases separated the two germline ends. The CDR3 sequence is 16 residues long. CDR3 protein: CASPSTESSYNSPLHF. As DNA, the CDR3 is TGTGCCAGCCCCTCCACGGAGAGCTCCTATAATTCACCCCTCCACTTT. Full variable domain (remainder filled in from reference TRBV7-9 and TRBJ1-6): DTGVSQNPRHKITKRGQNVTFRCDPISEHNRLYWYRQTLGQGPEFLTYFQNEAQLEKSRLLSDRFSAERPKGSFSTLEIQRTEQGDSAMYLCASPSTESSYNSPLHFGNGTRLTVT.

The genes are TRBV7-8 and TRBJ1-3, with D perhaps TRBD1 (5 bases). The germline V gene has CDR1 SGHVS and CDR2 FQNEAQ. This CDR3 has 13 residues. V lost 6 bases to trimming and J lost 4 bases, with 10 bases between them. In nucleotides, the CDR3 is TGTGCCAGCAGGGGGCGATCCGGAAACACCATATATTTT. Its protein product is CASRGRSGNTIYF.

The CDR3 reads CASSPTRGRGSNEKLFF. CDR3 nucleotide sequence: TGCGCCAGCAGCCCTACCAGGGGGCGCGGGTCTAATGAAAAACTGTTTTTT. The genes are TRBV4-3 and TRBJ1-4, with 8 nucleotides matching TRBD1. The CDR3 extends over 17 amino acids. V was pared by 4 bases and J by 3 bases, with 10 bases of the junction left unmatched. Looked up from germline, CDR1 is LGHNA and CDR2 is YSLEER.

The chain links TRBV11-2 to TRBJ1-1; TRBD1 is a possible D gene (5 bases). The CDR3 is 15 amino acids. Per the germline V gene, CDR1 is SGHAT and CDR2 is FQNNGV. Trimming pared 4 bases from V and 4 bases from J, leaving 16 bases between. For the CDR3, the DNA is TGTGCCAGCAGCTGGGAGACAGCAATGGGCACTGAAGCTTTCTTT. Amino acid sequence: CASSWETAMGTEAFF.

This sequence joins TRBV11-2 and TRBJ2-2; 7 bases agree with TRBD2. The length of the CDR3 is 13 residues. Germline values: CDR1 SGHAT, CDR2 FQNNGV. The V gene end was trimmed by 4 bases and the J gene end by 8 bases; junction bases not matched to a gene: 4. The CDR3, as DNA: TGTGCCAGCAGCTCAATAGCGGGTGGGGAGCTGTTTTTT. Its protein is CASSSIAGGELFF.

The V call is TRBV19, the J call TRBJ2-7; TRBD1 matches 7 bases. Germline loops: CDR1 LNHDA, CDR2 SQIVND (reference sequence). After removal of 0 bases from V and 3 bases from J, the junction contained 14 bases not matched to a gene. CDR3 length: 18 amino acids. The CDR3 sequence: CASSIDDRRRQGIYEQYF. The CDR3 bases are TGTGCCAGTAGTATAGATGACCGTCGAAGACAGGGTATCTACGAGCAGTACTTC.

The chain uses TRBV6-5 and TRBJ2-7, with 7 bases fitting TRBD2. The V gene's germline CDR1 is MNHEY and CDR2 SVGAGI. V shed 0 bases and J 6 bases; nucleotides not matched to a gene: 8. This CDR3 has 15 amino acids. CDR3 protein: CASSYSLAALSEQYF. The CDR3 DNA reads as TGTGCCAGCAGTTACTCGCTAGCGGCCCTCTCCGAGCAGTACTTC.